This T cell receptor (beta chain) was sequenced during a study of blood T cell repertoires in COVID-19. Overall study context: Spain, Italy and the United States supplied samples that represented acute and convalescent COVID-19.

Measured with immunoSEQ multiplex PCR; TCRdb has only the in-frame clones, and not every one. The sample has roughly 37,000 clones; 78% are singletons. Germline CDR1 is SQVTM and CDR2 is ANQGSEA. This CDR3 has 14 amino acids. With V trimmed by 4 bases and J by 2 bases, 6 bases remained unmatched. The chain combines TRBV29-1 with TRBJ2-3, with 7 bases identical to TRBD2. This TCR was sampled from a man in his 60s with acute or convalescent COVID-19. The sample consisted of peripheral blood. Written as DNA, the CDR3 is TGCAGCGTTGTCCCGGGAGGCACCACAGATACGCAGTATTTT. Residues: CSVVPGGTTDTQYF.